The rows below give T cell receptor beta chains drawn from one sample of a study of blood T cell repertoires in COVID-19. The table came from immunoSEQ multiplex PCR; TCRdb's copy has only in-frame clones and leaves some out. In the table there are tens of thousands of clones, 75% to 90% of which are singletons. The sequencing sample was made of peripheral blood. These receptors all come from a woman in her 50s with active or convalescent COVID-19. Each CDR3 is given with its conserved first and last residue. Fields, in order: D gene, clone size, J gene, CDR3 length, V gene, CDR3 protein, CDR3 DNA. A D gene is named only where the DNA matches it firmly. A clone size is listed for some rows: how often the clone was seen (once, few, many), or a class if it is expanded.

NA,NA,TRBJ1-2,14,TRBV11-2,CASSLEAGRGGYTF,TGTGCCAGCAGCTTAGAGGCGGGGCGGGGAGGCTACACCTTC
NA,NA,TRBJ1-4,14,TRBV3-1/TRBV3-2,CASSQESRGEKLFF,TGTGCCAGCAGCCAAGAGTCTAGGGGGGAAAAACTGTTTTTT
NA,NA,TRBJ2-2,14,TRBV2,CASSQKPQTGELFF,TGTGCCAGTAGCCAGAAACCTCAGACCGGGGAGCTGTTTTTT
NA,NA,TRBJ2-3,15,TRBV6-5,CASRPWRLSTDTQYF,TGTGCCAGCAGACCCTGGAGACTTAGCACAGATACGCAGTATTTT
TRBD1,NA,TRBJ2-7,14,TRBV6-1,CASSESVRGREQYF,TGTGCCAGCAGTGAATCGGTCAGGGGGCGCGAGCAGTACTTC
NA,NA,TRBJ2-7,19,TRBV3-1/TRBV3-2,CASSQDRYRYVASSYEQYF,TGTGCCAGCAGCCAAGATCGGTACAGATACGTGGCGAGCTCCTACGAGCAGTACTTC
NA,once,TRBJ2-7,12,TRBV6-1,CASSDSGYEQYF,TGTGCCAGCAGTGATTCAGGCTACGAGCAGTACTTC
TRBD1,NA,TRBJ1-2,15,TRBV7-8,CASSFSQGALRGYTF,TGTGCCAGCAGCTTCTCACAGGGGGCCCTGAGAGGCTACACCTTC
NA,few,TRBJ2-7,12,TRBV30,CATKLGGYEQYF,TGTGCCACCAAGTTGGGGGGCTACGAGCAGTACTTC
TRBD2,NA,TRBJ2-1,16,TRBV7-2,CASSLAVAGGRHEQFF,TGTGCCAGCAGCTTAGCTGTAGCGGGGGGGCGCCATGAGCAGTTCTTC
NA,NA,TRBJ1-6,16,TRBV9,CASSVDGRGGNSPLHF,TGTGCCAGCAGCGTGGACGGCAGGGGAGGGAATTCACCCCTCCACTTT
NA,once,TRBJ1-5,15,TRBV5-5,CASSSGQGVSQPQHF,TGTGCCAGCAGCTCAGGTCAAGGGGTAAGTCAGCCCCAGCATTTT
TRBD1,once,TRBJ1-2,13,TRBV14,CASRQTGNYGYTF,TGTGCCAGCAGGCAGACAGGGAACTATGGCTACACCTTC
NA,few,TRBJ1-1,13,TRBV13,CASSLARGTEAFF,TGTGCCAGCAGCTTGGCGAGAGGGACTGAAGCTTTCTTT
TRBD2,NA,TRBJ2-3,14,TRBV2,CASRPAGGVDTQYF,TGTGCCAGCAGGCCAGCGGGGGGGGTAGATACGCAGTATTTT
TRBD2,NA,TRBJ2-1,16,TRBV5-4,CASSSPSGGSYNEQFF,TGTGCCAGCAGCTCCCCTAGCGGGGGTTCCTACAATGAGCAGTTCTTC
NA,NA,TRBJ2-4,16,TRBV19,CASSMGAQRAKNIQYF,TGTGCCAGTAGTATGGGCGCACAACGAGCCAAAAACATTCAGTACTTC
NA,NA,TRBJ1-1,13,TRBV7-2,CASSLSPGTEAFF,TGTGCCAGCAGCTTGTCCCCGGGCACTGAAGCTTTCTTT
TRBD1,NA,TRBJ2-7,14,TRBV6-6,CASQRDRGPYEQYF,TGTGCCAGTCAAAGGGACAGGGGGCCCTACGAGCAGTACTTC
NA,NA,TRBJ2-5,15,TRBV5-6,CASSLAGPLQETQYF,TGTGCCAGCAGCTTGGCGGGTCCCCTTCAAGAGACCCAGTACTTC
TRBD1,NA,TRBJ1-5,19,TRBV6-2/TRBV6-3,CASSYGGTGGLHGNQPQHF,TGTGCCAGCAGTTACGGCGGGACAGGGGGGCTTCACGGCAATCAGCCCCAGCATTTT
TRBD1,NA,TRBJ1-5,16,TRBV6-6,CASSYYQGAGNQPQHF,TGTGCCAGCAGTTACTACCAGGGGGCCGGGAATCAGCCCCAGCATTTT